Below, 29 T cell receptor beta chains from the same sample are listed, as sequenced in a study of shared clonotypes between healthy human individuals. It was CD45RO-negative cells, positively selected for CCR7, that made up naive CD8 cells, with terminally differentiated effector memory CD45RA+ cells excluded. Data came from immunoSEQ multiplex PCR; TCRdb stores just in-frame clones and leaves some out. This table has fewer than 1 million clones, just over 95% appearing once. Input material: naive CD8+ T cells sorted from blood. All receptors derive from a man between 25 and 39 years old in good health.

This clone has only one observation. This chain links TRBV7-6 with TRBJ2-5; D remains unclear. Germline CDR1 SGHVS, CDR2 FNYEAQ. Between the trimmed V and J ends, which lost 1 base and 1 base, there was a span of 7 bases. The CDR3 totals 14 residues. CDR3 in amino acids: CASSLDQVQETQYF. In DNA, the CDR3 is TGTGCCAGCAGCTTAGACCAGGTCCAAGAGACCCAGTACTTC.

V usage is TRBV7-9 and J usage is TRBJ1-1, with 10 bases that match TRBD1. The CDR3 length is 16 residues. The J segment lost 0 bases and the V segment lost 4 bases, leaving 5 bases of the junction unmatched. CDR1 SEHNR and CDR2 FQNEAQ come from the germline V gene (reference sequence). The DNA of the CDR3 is TGTGCCAGCAGCTCACCGGGACAGGGGATGAACACTGAAGCTTTCTTT. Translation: CASSSPGQGMNTEAFF.

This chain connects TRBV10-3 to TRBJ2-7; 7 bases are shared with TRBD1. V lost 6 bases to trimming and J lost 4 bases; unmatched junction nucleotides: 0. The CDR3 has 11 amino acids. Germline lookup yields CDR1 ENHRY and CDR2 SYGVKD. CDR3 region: CAIRDRYEQYF. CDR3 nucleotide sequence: TGTGCCATCAGGGACAGGTACGAGCAGTACTTC.

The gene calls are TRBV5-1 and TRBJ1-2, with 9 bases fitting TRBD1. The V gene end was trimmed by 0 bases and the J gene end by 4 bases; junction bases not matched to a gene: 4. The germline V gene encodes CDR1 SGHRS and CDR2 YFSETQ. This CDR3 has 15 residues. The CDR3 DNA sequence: TGCGCCAGCAGCTTGGATGGGACAGGGACCTATGGCTACACCTTC. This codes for CASSLDGTGTYGYTF.

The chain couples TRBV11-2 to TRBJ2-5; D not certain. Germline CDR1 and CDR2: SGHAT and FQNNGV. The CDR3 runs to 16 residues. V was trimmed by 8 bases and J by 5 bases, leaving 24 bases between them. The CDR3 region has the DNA TGTGCCAGCTCCCGTAACGTAGCCTACCCAAATGAGACCCAGTACTTC. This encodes CASSRNVAYPNETQYF.

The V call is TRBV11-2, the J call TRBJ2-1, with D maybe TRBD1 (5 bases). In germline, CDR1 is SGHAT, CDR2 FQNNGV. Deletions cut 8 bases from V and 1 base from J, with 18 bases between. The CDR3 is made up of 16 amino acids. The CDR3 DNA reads TGTGCCAGCGGGCAGGGCCCGCCCGGGTCCTACAATGAGCAGTTCTTC. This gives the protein CASGQGPPGSYNEQFF.

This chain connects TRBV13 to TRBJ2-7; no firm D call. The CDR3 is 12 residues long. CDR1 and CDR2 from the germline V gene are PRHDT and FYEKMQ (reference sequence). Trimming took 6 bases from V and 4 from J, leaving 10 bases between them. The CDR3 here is CASSQPGYEQYF. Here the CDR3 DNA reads TGTGCCAGCAGTCAACCAGGTTACGAGCAGTACTTC.

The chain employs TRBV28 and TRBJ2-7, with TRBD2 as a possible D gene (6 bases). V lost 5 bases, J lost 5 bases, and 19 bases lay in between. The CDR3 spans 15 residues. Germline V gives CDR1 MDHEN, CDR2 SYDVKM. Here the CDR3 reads CASSGGLFGTDEQYF. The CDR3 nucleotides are TGTGCCAGCAGTGGTGGACTATTCGGCACCGACGAGCAGTACTTC. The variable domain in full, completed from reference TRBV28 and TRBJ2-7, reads DVKVTQSSRYLVKRTGEKVFLECVQDMDHENMFWYRQDPGLGLRLIYFSYDVKMKEKGDIPEGYSVSREKKERFSLILESASTNQTSMYLCASSGGLFGTDEQYFGPGTRLTVT.

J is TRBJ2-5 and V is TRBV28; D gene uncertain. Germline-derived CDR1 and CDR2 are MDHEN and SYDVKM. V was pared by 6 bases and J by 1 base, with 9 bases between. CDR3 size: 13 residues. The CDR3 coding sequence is TGTGCCAGCAGGGTAATGAGCCAAGAGACCCAGTACTTC. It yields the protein CASRVMSQETQYF.

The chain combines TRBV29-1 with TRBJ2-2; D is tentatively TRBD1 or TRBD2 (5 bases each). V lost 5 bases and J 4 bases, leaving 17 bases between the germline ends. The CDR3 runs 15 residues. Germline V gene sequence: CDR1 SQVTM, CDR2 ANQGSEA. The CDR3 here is CSVFGAEKFTGELFF. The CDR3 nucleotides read TGCAGCGTTTTCGGGGCAGAAAAATTCACCGGGGAGCTGTTTTTT.

The chain's CDR3 is CSVEEDSSYEQYF. CDR3 sequence (DNA): TGCAGCGTTGAAGAAGATAGCTCCTACGAGCAGTACTTC. The chain is built from TRBV29-1 and TRBJ2-7; D remains ambiguous. CDR1 and CDR2 (germline): SQVTM, ANQGSEA. V shed 0 bases and J shed 0 bases, with 6 bases lying between them. CDR3 length: 13 residues.

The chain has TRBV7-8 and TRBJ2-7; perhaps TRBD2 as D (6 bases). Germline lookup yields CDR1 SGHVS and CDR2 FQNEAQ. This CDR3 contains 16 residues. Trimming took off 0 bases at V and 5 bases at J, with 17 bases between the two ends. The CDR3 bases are TGTGCCAGCAGCTTAGCCGGAGTGCTAGCGACACACGAGCAGTACTTC. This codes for CASSLAGVLATHEQYF.

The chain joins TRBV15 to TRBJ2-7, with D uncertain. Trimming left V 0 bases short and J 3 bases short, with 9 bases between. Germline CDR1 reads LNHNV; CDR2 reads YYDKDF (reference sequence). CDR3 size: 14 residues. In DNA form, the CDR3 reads TGTGCCACCAGCAGAGACAACGATTTCTACGAGCAGTACTTC. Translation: CATSRDNDFYEQYF.

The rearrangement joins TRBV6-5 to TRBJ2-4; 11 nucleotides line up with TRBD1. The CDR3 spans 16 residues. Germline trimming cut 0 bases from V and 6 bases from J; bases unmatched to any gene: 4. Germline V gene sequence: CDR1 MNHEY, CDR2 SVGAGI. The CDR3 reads CASSYSGQGGRNIQYF. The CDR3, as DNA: TGTGCCAGCAGTTACTCGGGACAGGGGGGAAGAAACATTCAGTACTTC.

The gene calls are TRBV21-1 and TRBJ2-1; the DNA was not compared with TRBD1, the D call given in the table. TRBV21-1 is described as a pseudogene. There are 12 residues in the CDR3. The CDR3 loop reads CASGKRGNEQFF. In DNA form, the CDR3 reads TGTGCCAGCGGAAAAAGGGGCAATGAGCAGTTCTTC.

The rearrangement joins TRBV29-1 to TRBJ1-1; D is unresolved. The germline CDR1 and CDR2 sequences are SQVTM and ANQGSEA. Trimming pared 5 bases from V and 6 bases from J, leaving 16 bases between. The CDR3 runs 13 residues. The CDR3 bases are TGCAGCGTTTTCCCCGTAGATGTGCCTGAAGCTTTCTTT. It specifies CSVFPVDVPEAFF.

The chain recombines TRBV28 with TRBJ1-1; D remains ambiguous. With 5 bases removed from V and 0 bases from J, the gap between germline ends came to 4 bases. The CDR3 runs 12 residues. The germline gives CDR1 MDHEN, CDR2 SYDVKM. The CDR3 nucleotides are TGTGCCAGCAGTCAGATGAACACTGAAGCTTTCTTT. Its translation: CASSQMNTEAFF.

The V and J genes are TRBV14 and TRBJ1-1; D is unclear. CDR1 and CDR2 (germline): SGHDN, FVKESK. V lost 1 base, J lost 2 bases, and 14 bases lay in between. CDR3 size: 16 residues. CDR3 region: CASSQGSSRINTEAFF. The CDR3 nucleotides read TGTGCCAGCAGCCAAGGGTCGTCCAGAATCAACACTGAAGCTTTCTTT.

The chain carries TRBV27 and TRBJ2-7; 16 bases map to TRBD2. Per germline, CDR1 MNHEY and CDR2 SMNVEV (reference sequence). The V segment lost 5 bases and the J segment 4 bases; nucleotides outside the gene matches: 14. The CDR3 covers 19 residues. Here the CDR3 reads CASSPPGTSGRASSYEQYF. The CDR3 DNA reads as TGTGCCAGCAGTCCTCCCGGGACTAGCGGGAGGGCCAGCTCATACGAGCAGTACTTC.

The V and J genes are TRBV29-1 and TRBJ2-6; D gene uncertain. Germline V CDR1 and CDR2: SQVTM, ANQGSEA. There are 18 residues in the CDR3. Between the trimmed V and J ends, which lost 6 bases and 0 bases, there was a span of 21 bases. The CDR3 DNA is TGCAGCGTAGAACCTATTGCAACGGACCTCTCTGGGGCCAACGTCCTGACTTTC. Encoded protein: CSVEPIATDLSGANVLTF.

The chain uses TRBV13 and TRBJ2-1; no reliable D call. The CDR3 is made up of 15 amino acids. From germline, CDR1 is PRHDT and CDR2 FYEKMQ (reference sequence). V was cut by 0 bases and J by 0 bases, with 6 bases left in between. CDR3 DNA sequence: TGTGCCAGCAGCTTAGGTAGTAGCTCCTACAATGAGCAGTTCTTC. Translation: CASSLGSSSYNEQFF. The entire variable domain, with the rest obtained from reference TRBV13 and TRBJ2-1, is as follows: AAGVIQSPRHLIKEKRETATLKCYPIPRHDTVYWYQQGPGQDPQFLISFYEKMQSDKGSIPDRFSAQQFSDYHSELNMSSLELGDSALYFCASSLGSSSYNEQFFGPGTRLTVL.

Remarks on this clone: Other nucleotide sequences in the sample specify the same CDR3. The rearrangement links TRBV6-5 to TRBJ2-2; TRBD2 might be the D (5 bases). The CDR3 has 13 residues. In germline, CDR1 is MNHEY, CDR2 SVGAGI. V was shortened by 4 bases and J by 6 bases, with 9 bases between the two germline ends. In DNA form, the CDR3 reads TGTGCCAGCAGTTGGACTGGGTCCGGGGAGCTGTTTTTT. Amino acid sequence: CASSWTGSGELFF.

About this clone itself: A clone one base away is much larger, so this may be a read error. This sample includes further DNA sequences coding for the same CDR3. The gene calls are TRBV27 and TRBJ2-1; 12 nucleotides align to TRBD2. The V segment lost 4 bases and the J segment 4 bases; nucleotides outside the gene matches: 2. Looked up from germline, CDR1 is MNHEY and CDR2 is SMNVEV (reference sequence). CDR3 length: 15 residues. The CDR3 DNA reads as TGTGCCAGCAGTTCCGGACTAGCGGGATACAATGAGCAGTTCTTC. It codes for CASSSGLAGYNEQFF.

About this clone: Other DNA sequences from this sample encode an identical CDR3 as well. CDR3 amino acids: CASSSAGSYEQYF. CDR3 bases: TGTGCCAGCAGCTCCGCGGGATCCTACGAGCAGTACTTC. The gene calls are TRBV7-9 and TRBJ2-7; tentative D call: TRBD2 (6 bases). Germline loops: CDR1 SEHNR, CDR2 FQNEAQ (reference sequence). V was trimmed by 4 bases and J by 1 base, leaving 8 bases between them. This CDR3 is 13 amino acids long.

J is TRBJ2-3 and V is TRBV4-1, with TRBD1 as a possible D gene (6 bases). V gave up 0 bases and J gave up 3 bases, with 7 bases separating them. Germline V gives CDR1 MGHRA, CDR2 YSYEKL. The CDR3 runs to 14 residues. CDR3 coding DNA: TGCGCCAGCAGCCAAGATCAGGGGACAGATACGCAGTATTTT. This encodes CASSQDQGTDTQYF.

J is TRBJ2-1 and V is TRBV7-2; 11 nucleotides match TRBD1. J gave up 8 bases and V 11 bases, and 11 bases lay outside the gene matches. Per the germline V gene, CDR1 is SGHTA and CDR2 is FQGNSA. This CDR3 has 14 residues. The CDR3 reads CAATGQGAIDEQFF. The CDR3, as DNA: TGTGCCGCCACCGGACAGGGGGCAATCGATGAGCAGTTCTTC.

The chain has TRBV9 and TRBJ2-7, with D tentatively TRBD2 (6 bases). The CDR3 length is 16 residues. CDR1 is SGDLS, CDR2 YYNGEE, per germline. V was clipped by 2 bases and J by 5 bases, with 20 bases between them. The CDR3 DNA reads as TGTGCCAGCAGCGTCTCAGGTGGGGGGAGTATCGACGAGCAGTACTTC. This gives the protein CASSVSGGGSIDEQYF.

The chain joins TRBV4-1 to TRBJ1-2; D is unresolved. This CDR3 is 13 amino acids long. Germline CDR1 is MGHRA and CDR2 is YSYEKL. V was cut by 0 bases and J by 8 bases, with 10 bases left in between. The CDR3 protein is CASSQESFFGYTF. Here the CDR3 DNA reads TGCGCCAGCAGCCAAGAATCCTTCTTCGGCTACACCTTC.

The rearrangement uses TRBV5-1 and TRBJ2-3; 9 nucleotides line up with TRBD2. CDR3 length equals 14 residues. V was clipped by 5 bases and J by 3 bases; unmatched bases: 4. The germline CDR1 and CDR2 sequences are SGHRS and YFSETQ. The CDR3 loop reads CASSPGLATDTQYF. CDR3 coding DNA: TGCGCCAGCAGTCCTGGACTAGCGACAGATACGCAGTATTTT. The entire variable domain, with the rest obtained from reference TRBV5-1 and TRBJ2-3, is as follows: KAGVTQTPRYLIKTRGQQVTLSCSPISGHRSVSWYQQTPGQGLQFLFEYFSETQRNKGNFPGRFSGRQFSNSRSEMNVSTLELGDSALYLCASSPGLATDTQYFGPGTRLTVL.